This TCR beta chain originates from a study of blood T cell repertoires in COVID-19. At the level of the study: The study drew acute and convalescent COVID-19 samples from the United States, Italy and Spain.

The CDR3 is made up of 14 amino acids. Germline V gives CDR1 MNHNS, CDR2 SASEGT. V was shortened by 3 bases and J by 6 bases, with 12 bases between the two germline ends. In the authors' methods: Reference gene primer amplification gave estimated nucleated cell counts. Some clones are missing from TCRdb's copy, which holds only in-frame ones; the method was immunoSEQ multiplex PCR. Clone size and V and J calls were adopted from that table, with D and trimming inferred from the DNA. The sample consists of 100,000 to 150,000 clones, over 75% of them appearing once. Sequenced: peripheral blood. This chain uses TRBV6-1 with TRBJ1-5; D not resolved. This TCR was recovered from an older man with active or convalescent COVID-19. CDR3 in DNA: TGTGCCAGCAGTGATTCGCAGGCCGGTCAGCCCCAGCATTTT. This encodes CASSDSQAGQPQHF.